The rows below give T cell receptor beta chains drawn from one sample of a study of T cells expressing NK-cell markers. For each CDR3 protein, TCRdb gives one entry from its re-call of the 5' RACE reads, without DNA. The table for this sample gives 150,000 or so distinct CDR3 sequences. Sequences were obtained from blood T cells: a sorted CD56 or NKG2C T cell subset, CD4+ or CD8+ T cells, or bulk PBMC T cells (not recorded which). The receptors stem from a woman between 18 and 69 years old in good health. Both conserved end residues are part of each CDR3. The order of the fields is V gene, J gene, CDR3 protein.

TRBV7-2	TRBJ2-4	CASSLAASGGAAKNIQYF
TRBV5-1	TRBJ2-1	CASSLVGKPLQFF
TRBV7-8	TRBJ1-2	CASSLLGQVDGYTF
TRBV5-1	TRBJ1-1	CASSDRQGGTEAFF
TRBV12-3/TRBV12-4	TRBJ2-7	CASSLSSLSYEQYF
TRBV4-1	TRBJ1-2	CASSLDQGRNYGYTF
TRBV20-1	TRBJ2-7	CSARDLRGNPYEQYF
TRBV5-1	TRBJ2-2	CASRTSGRTGELFF
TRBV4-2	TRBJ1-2	CASSHQSGQVGYGYTF
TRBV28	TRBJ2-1	CASGLAGGSNEQFF
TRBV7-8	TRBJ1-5	CASSFRDRGRSNQPQHF
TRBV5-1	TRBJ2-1	CASSLVGGASSYNEQFF
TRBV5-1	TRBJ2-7	CASSSSGPISEQYF
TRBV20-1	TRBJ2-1	CSARGLAGATEQFF
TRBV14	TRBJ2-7	CASSQDRVSQYF
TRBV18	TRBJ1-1	CASSLSGGGTEAFF
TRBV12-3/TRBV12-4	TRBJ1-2	CASSGTGYGYTF
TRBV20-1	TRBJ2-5	CSARDIGLPETQYF
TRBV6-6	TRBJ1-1	CASSYSRAEAFF
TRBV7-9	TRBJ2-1	CASMVAGAANEQFF
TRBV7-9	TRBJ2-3	CASSYRQGNTDTQYF
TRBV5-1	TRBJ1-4	CASSLGTGVNEKLFF
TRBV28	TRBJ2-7	CASRTTGQAYEQYF
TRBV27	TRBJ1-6	CASSSGQSWNSPLHF
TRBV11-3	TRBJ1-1	CASSPGGSLNTEAFF
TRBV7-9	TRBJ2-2	CASSPGSGSGRDRELFF
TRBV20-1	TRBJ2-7	CSALSGVFYEQYF
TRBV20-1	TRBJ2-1	CSAPHLGDEQFF
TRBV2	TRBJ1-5	CASRRDTNQPQHF
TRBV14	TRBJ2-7	CASSPPGTGRSMQYF
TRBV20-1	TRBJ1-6	CSARDRKGLYNSPLHF
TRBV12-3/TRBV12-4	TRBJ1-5	CASSPTGNNQPQHF
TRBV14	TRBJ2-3	CASSQDLQGIYTQYF
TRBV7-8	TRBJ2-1	CASSLVRESNEQFF
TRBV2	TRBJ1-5	CASSRTGQPQHF
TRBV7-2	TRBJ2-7	CASSQTAWTYEQYF
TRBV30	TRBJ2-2	CAWSVDGTGELFF
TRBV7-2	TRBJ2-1	CASSLGGQGTYNEQFF
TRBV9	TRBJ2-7	CASSVGTGKHEQYF